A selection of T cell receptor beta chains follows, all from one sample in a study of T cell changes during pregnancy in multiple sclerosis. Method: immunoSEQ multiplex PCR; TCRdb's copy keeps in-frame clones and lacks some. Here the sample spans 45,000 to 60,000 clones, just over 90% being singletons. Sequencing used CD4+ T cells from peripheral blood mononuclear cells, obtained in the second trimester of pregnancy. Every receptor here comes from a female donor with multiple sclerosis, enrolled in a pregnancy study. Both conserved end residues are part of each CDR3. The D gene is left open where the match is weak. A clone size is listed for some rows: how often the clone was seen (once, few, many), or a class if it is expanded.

cdr3_nt: TGTGCCTGTGACAGGGGGGCTACTGAAGCTTTCTTT
cdr3_aa: CACDRGATEAFF
j_call: TRBJ1-1
v_call: TRBV30
clone_size: few
d_call: TRBD1

cdr3_nt: TGTGCCAGCTACGGGACAGCCGCAACTAATGAAAAACTGTTTTTT
cdr3_aa: CASYGTAATNEKLFF
j_call: TRBJ1-4
v_call: TRBV2
clone_size: NA
d_call: TRBD1

cdr3_nt: TGTGCCAGTAGTAATCCAGGACAAGATACGCAGTATTTT
cdr3_aa: CASSNPGQDTQYF
j_call: TRBJ2-3
v_call: TRBV19
clone_size: once
d_call: NA

cdr3_nt: TGTGCCAGCAGTTCAGATTTAAGAGCCAGCGGGAAAAACATTCAGTACTTC
cdr3_aa: CASSSDLRASGKNIQYF
j_call: TRBJ2-4
v_call: TRBV27
clone_size: NA
d_call: NA

cdr3_nt: TGTGCCACACAATCCGGGACTAGCGGGAGAGGGGAGTTCTTC
cdr3_aa: CATQSGTSGRGEFF
j_call: TRBJ2-1
v_call: TRBV18
clone_size: NA
d_call: TRBD2

cdr3_nt: TGTGCCAGCAGCTTTTCCTCGGGTAGCGGTTCCTACGAGCAGTACTTC
cdr3_aa: CASSFSSGSGSYEQYF
j_call: TRBJ2-7
v_call: TRBV11-1
clone_size: NA
d_call: NA

cdr3_nt: TGTGCCAGCAGCTTATTACCGGGACAGGGGGGACAAGAGACCCAGTACTTC
cdr3_aa: CASSLLPGQGGQETQYF
j_call: TRBJ2-5
v_call: TRBV7-6
clone_size: NA
d_call: TRBD1

cdr3_nt: TGTGCCAGCAGCCCTTCGACCGGACAGGGGGCCGCCGGGGAGCTGTTTTTT
cdr3_aa: CASSPSTGQGAAGELFF
j_call: TRBJ2-2
v_call: TRBV7-3
clone_size: NA
d_call: TRBD1

cdr3_nt: TGTGCCAGCTCACCCCGGACAGGGCAAGGCACTGAAGCTTTCTTT
cdr3_aa: CASSPRTGQGTEAFF
j_call: TRBJ1-1
v_call: TRBV18
clone_size: once
d_call: TRBD1

cdr3_nt: TGTGCCAGCAGCTTTGTGGGGCGGAATGAAGCTTTCTTT
cdr3_aa: CASSFVGRNEAFF
j_call: TRBJ1-1
v_call: TRBV5-6
clone_size: NA
d_call: NA

cdr3_nt: TGTGCCAGCAGGCCGCCAGCGGGAACGTACAATGAGCAGTTCTTC
cdr3_aa: CASRPPAGTYNEQFF
j_call: TRBJ2-1
v_call: TRBV7-2
clone_size: NA
d_call: TRBD2

cdr3_nt: TGTGCCTCGACAAGTTCATCGTCAAAACTGTTTTTT
cdr3_aa: CASTSSSSKLFF
j_call: TRBJ1-4
v_call: TRBV2
clone_size: NA
d_call: NA

cdr3_nt: TGTGCCAGCAGCTTGGGACAGTACGAGCAGTACTTC
cdr3_aa: CASSLGQYEQYF
j_call: TRBJ2-7
v_call: TRBV5-6
clone_size: once
d_call: NA

cdr3_nt: TGTGCCAGCAGCTTAGAGCATCAGACTACACTAGCGGGATCGGTCGAGCAGTACTTC
cdr3_aa: CASSLEHQTTLAGSVEQYF
j_call: TRBJ2-7
v_call: TRBV7-2
clone_size: NA
d_call: TRBD2

cdr3_nt: TGTGCCAGCTCAAAGCGCACAGATACGCAGTATTTT
cdr3_aa: CASSKRTDTQYF
j_call: TRBJ2-3
v_call: TRBV18
clone_size: few
d_call: NA

cdr3_nt: TGTGCCAGCAGGGGGGGGACAGGGCCCTCCTACGAGCAGTACTTC
cdr3_aa: CASRGGTGPSYEQYF
j_call: TRBJ2-7
v_call: TRBV2
clone_size: NA
d_call: TRBD1

cdr3_nt: TGTGCCAGCTCATCGGGACAGGGCAACTCTGGAAACACCATATATTTT
cdr3_aa: CASSSGQGNSGNTIYF
j_call: TRBJ1-3
v_call: TRBV18
clone_size: NA
d_call: TRBD1

cdr3_nt: TGTGCCAGCAGTCCGCAATCCGGCGGCTATGGCTACACCTTC
cdr3_aa: CASSPQSGGYGYTF
j_call: TRBJ1-2
v_call: TRBV6-6
clone_size: few
d_call: NA

cdr3_nt: TGTGCCACTACGCACAGGGACGGGCAGCCCCAGCATTTT
cdr3_aa: CATTHRDGQPQHF
j_call: TRBJ1-5
v_call: TRBV19
clone_size: NA
d_call: NA

cdr3_nt: TGTGCCAGCAGACTTAGGACTAGCGGGAGAGCCACAGATACGCAGTATTTT
cdr3_aa: CASRLRTSGRATDTQYF
j_call: TRBJ2-3
v_call: TRBV7-2
clone_size: NA
d_call: TRBD2

cdr3_nt: TGCGCCAGCAGTCGAAAGGGACAGGGGAAAGAGACCCAGTACTTC
cdr3_aa: CASSRKGQGKETQYF
j_call: TRBJ2-5
v_call: TRBV23-1
clone_size: NA
d_call: TRBD1

cdr3_nt: TGTGCCAGCAGTGAAAGACAGGGAGGCGAAAAACTGTTTTTT
cdr3_aa: CASSERQGGEKLFF
j_call: TRBJ1-4
v_call: TRBV6-1
clone_size: NA
d_call: TRBD1

cdr3_nt: TGTGCCAGCAGCGTAGCCCCCTCGGTCTACGAGCAGTACTTC
cdr3_aa: CASSVAPSVYEQYF
j_call: TRBJ2-7
v_call: TRBV9
clone_size: NA
d_call: NA

cdr3_nt: TGTGCCAGCAAAGAATCCCGGGAAAAACTGTTTTTT
cdr3_aa: CASKESREKLFF
j_call: TRBJ1-4
v_call: TRBV2
clone_size: NA
d_call: NA

cdr3_nt: TGTGCCAGCAGCAGAGTAGCGGGAGACACCTACAATGAGCAGTTCTTC
cdr3_aa: CASSRVAGDTYNEQFF
j_call: TRBJ2-1
v_call: TRBV14
clone_size: NA
d_call: TRBD2

cdr3_nt: TGTGCCTGGAGTCCGTACAGACTAGCTGGGGGTACGCAGTATTTT
cdr3_aa: CAWSPYRLAGGTQYF
j_call: TRBJ2-3
v_call: TRBV30
clone_size: NA
d_call: TRBD2

cdr3_nt: TGTGCCAGCAGTCCGCGACAGGTGTTTAGAGAGACCCAGTACTTC
cdr3_aa: CASSPRQVFRETQYF
j_call: TRBJ2-5
v_call: TRBV28
clone_size: NA
d_call: NA

cdr3_nt: TGTGCCAGTAAGTGGCGGGATGGCTACAATGAGCAGTTCTTC
cdr3_aa: CASKWRDGYNEQFF
j_call: TRBJ2-1
v_call: TRBV19
clone_size: NA
d_call: NA

cdr3_nt: TGTGCCAGCAGCCCCGGGACAGGCAAGACTGAAGCTTTCTTT
cdr3_aa: CASSPGTGKTEAFF
j_call: TRBJ1-1
v_call: TRBV7-3
clone_size: NA
d_call: TRBD1

cdr3_nt: TGCAGTGCTAGAGATACCTACGAGCAGTACTTC
cdr3_aa: CSARDTYEQYF
j_call: TRBJ2-7
v_call: TRBV20-1
clone_size: NA
d_call: NA

cdr3_nt: TGTGCCAGCACACAGTTGGAGACCCAGTACTTC
cdr3_aa: CASTQLETQYF
j_call: TRBJ2-5
v_call: TRBV2
clone_size: NA
d_call: NA

cdr3_nt: TGCGCCAGCAGTGAGTCTCAGTCCACTGAAGCTTTCTTT
cdr3_aa: CASSESQSTEAFF
j_call: TRBJ1-1
v_call: TRBV10-1
clone_size: NA
d_call: NA

cdr3_nt: TGTGCCAGCAGCTTAGCGAGTAACAGGGCCACTGAAGCTTTCTTT
cdr3_aa: CASSLASNRATEAFF
j_call: TRBJ1-1
v_call: TRBV7-8
clone_size: NA
d_call: NA